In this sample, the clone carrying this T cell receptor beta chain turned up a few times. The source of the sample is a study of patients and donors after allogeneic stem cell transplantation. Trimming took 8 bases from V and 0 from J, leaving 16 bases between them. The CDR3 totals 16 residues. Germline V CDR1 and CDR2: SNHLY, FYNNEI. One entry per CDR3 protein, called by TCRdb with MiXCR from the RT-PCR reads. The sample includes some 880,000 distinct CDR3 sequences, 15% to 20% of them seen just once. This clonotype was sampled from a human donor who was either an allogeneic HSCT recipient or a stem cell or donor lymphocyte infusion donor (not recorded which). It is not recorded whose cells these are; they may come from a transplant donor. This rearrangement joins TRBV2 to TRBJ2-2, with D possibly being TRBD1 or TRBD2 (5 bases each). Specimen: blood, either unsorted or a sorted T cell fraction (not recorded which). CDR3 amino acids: CASGRRDPSNTGELFF. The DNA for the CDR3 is TGTGCCAGCGGAAGACGGGACCCCTCGAACACCGGGGAGCTGTTTTTT.